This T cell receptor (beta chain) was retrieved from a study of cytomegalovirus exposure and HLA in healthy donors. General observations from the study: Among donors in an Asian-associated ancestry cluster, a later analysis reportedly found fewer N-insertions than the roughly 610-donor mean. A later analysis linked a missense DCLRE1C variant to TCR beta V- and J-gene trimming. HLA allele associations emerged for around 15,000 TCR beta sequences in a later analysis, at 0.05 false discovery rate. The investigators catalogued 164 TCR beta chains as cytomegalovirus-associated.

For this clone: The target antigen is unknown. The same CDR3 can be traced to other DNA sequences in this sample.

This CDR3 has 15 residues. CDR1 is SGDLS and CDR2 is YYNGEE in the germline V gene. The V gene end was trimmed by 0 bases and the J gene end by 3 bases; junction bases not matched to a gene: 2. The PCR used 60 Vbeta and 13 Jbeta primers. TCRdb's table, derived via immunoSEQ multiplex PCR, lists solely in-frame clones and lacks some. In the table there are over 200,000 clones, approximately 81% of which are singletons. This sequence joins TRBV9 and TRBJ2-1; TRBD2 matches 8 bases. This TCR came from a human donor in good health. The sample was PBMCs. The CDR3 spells CASSVVTSGYNEQFF. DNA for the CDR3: TGTGCCAGCAGCGTAGTAACTAGCGGCTACAATGAGCAGTTCTTC.